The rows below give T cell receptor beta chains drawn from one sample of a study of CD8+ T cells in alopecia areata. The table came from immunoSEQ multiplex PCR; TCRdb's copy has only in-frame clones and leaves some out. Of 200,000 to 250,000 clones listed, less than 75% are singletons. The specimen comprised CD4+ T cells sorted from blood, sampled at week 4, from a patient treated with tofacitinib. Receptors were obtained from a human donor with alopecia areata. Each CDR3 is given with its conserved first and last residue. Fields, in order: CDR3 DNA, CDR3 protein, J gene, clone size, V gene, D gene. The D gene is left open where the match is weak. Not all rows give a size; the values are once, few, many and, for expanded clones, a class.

cdr3_nt: TGCGCCAGCAGCTCCAGGACAGGGGGCGCGGGGAATGAGCAGTTCTTC; cdr3_aa: CASSSRTGGAGNEQFF; j_call: TRBJ2-1; clone_size: .; v_call: TRBV5-1; d_call: TRBD1
cdr3_nt: TGCGCCAGCAGCCAAGATCTTCGGTCAACTAATGAAAAACTGTTTTTT; cdr3_aa: CASSQDLRSTNEKLFF; j_call: TRBJ1-4; clone_size: .; v_call: TRBV4-3; d_call: .
cdr3_nt: TGCAGTGCTCTCCGGGAGACCCAGTACTTC; cdr3_aa: CSALRETQYF; j_call: TRBJ2-5; clone_size: .; v_call: TRBV20-1; d_call: .
cdr3_nt: TGTGCCATCAGTGTTGGGGTTGGCTACGAGCAGTACTTC; cdr3_aa: CAISVGVGYEQYF; j_call: TRBJ2-7; clone_size: few; v_call: TRBV10-3; d_call: .
cdr3_nt: TGCAGCGTTTACGAGGCGAACTATGGCTACACCTTC; cdr3_aa: CSVYEANYGYTF; j_call: TRBJ1-2; clone_size: .; v_call: TRBV29-1; d_call: .
cdr3_nt: TGTGCCAGCAGCATTGTTTCCGACAGGAACACCGGGGAGCTGTTTTTT; cdr3_aa: CASSIVSDRNTGELFF; j_call: TRBJ2-2; clone_size: .; v_call: TRBV5-6; d_call: .
cdr3_nt: TGTGCCAGCAGCGTATACTCTTCGGTAGCGGGGGCCTTCCAAGAGACCCAGTACTTC; cdr3_aa: CASSVYSSVAGAFQETQYF; j_call: TRBJ2-5; clone_size: .; v_call: TRBV9; d_call: TRBD2
cdr3_nt: TGTGCCACCAGCAGAGATGTAGGAGCCTCTGGGGCCAACGTCCTGACTTTC; cdr3_aa: CATSRDVGASGANVLTF; j_call: TRBJ2-6; clone_size: .; v_call: TRBV15; d_call: .
cdr3_nt: TGCGCCAGCAGCCAAGACAGGGAGCCCTCGTTGGACAATGAGCAGTTCTTC; cdr3_aa: CASSQDREPSLDNEQFF; j_call: TRBJ2-1; clone_size: .; v_call: TRBV4-3; d_call: .
cdr3_nt: TGCGCCAGCAGCCAATTGGACAGGGCCGGGAAGGAGCAGTACTTC; cdr3_aa: CASSQLDRAGKEQYF; j_call: TRBJ2-7; clone_size: .; v_call: TRBV4-1; d_call: TRBD1
cdr3_nt: TGTGCCATCAGTGATAGGACTACATCCTACGAGCAGTACTTC; cdr3_aa: CAISDRTTSYEQYF; j_call: TRBJ2-7; clone_size: few; v_call: TRBV10-3; d_call: .
cdr3_nt: TGTGCCAGCTCACCACGTTCAGGGTCGATGAACACTGAAGCTTTCTTT; cdr3_aa: CASSPRSGSMNTEAFF; j_call: TRBJ1-1; clone_size: .; v_call: TRBV18; d_call: .
cdr3_nt: TGCGCCAGCAGCCTTAGCGGGACAGGGCCCTTTGACTACACCTTC; cdr3_aa: CASSLSGTGPFDYTF; j_call: TRBJ1-2; clone_size: .; v_call: TRBV4-3; d_call: TRBD1
cdr3_nt: TGTGCCAGCAGTCTCCCACTAGCGGGGTCAAACAATGAGCAGTTCTTC; cdr3_aa: CASSLPLAGSNNEQFF; j_call: TRBJ2-1; clone_size: .; v_call: TRBV2; d_call: TRBD2
cdr3_nt: TGCGCCAGCAGCCCCCAGCTGACAGGCAATCAGCCCCAGCATTTT; cdr3_aa: CASSPQLTGNQPQHF; j_call: TRBJ1-5; clone_size: .; v_call: TRBV4-3; d_call: .
cdr3_nt: TGTGCCAGCAGCCTATCGGGAGGTACCATCTACGAGCAGTACTTC; cdr3_aa: CASSLSGGTIYEQYF; j_call: TRBJ2-7; clone_size: few; v_call: TRBV11-1; d_call: TRBD2
cdr3_nt: TGTGCCAGCAGCTTAGCCCCCAAGCGGGGGAACTACAATGAGCAGTTCTTC; cdr3_aa: CASSLAPKRGNYNEQFF; j_call: TRBJ2-1; clone_size: .; v_call: TRBV11-2; d_call: TRBD2
cdr3_nt: TGTGCCAGTAGTATCGCTGGGGCCAACGTCCTGACTTTC; cdr3_aa: CASSIAGANVLTF; j_call: TRBJ2-6; clone_size: few; v_call: TRBV19; d_call: .
cdr3_nt: TGTGCCAGCAGCCGACTAGCGGGGGGCCAGACCCAGTACTTC; cdr3_aa: CASSRLAGGQTQYF; j_call: TRBJ2-5; clone_size: .; v_call: TRBV7-2; d_call: TRBD2
cdr3_nt: TGTGCCATAAGGGACTATAATTCACCCCTCCACTTT; cdr3_aa: CAIRDYNSPLHF; j_call: TRBJ1-6; clone_size: few; v_call: TRBV10-3; d_call: .
cdr3_nt: TGTGCCAGCAGCCAGATGGACAGGGGCGGAAAGAGCAATCAGCCCCAGCATTTT; cdr3_aa: CASSQMDRGGKSNQPQHF; j_call: TRBJ1-5; clone_size: .; v_call: TRBV5-6; d_call: TRBD1
cdr3_nt: TGTGCCAGCAGCTTAGCGGTCCTGGGTGATGGCTACACCTTC; cdr3_aa: CASSLAVLGDGYTF; j_call: TRBJ1-2; clone_size: few; v_call: TRBV7-2; d_call: .
cdr3_nt: TGTGCCTGGAGTGTACTCGTGGCAACTGGCGAGCAGTACTTC; cdr3_aa: CAWSVLVATGEQYF; j_call: TRBJ2-7; clone_size: .; v_call: TRBV30; d_call: .